These 19 T cell receptor beta chains came from one sample sequenced in a study of blood T cells in healthy people across ages. Alongside a J-beta primer mix, a sample-barcoded 5' primer served in a second PCR lasting roughly 7 to 11 cycles. Via MiXCR, TCRdb re-called the 5' RACE reads, giving one row per CDR3 protein. The data show about 1.4 million distinct CDR3 sequences, with approximately 59% seen just once and more than 6% held by the top ten. The sequenced material came from blood. The receptors were gathered from a man between 18 and 29 years old in good health.

This rearrangement joins TRBV20-1 to TRBJ2-1, with 10 nucleotides matching TRBD2. V gave up 0 bases and J gave up 5 bases; unmatched junction bases: 4. Germline CDR1 DFQATT, CDR2 SNEGSKA (reference sequence). This CDR3 is built from 15 residues. CDR3 protein: CSARDMGLAHNEQFF. CDR3 in DNA: TGCAGTGCTAGAGATATGGGACTAGCGCACAATGAGCAGTTCTTC.

This rearrangement joins TRBV5-5 to TRBJ2-5; D possibly corresponds to TRBD2 (6 bases). The germline V and J ends were trimmed by 5 bases and 2 bases, with 13 bases remaining between them. The germline CDR1 and CDR2 sequences are SGHKS and YYEKEE (reference sequence). The CDR3 has 14 amino acids. The CDR3 DNA reads TGTGCCAGCAGACAAATGGGGGGACAAGAGACCCAGTACTTC. Protein: CASRQMGGQETQYF.

This chain joins TRBV12-3 or TRBV12-4 and TRBJ2-7; D is ambiguous. V was clipped by 6 bases and J by 1 base, with 7 bases between them. This CDR3 is 12 amino acids long. This CDR3 reads CASRSESYEQYF. The CDR3 DNA follows: TGTGCCAGCAGGTCGGAGTCCTACGAGCAGTACTTC.

The chain has TRBV12-3 or TRBV12-4 and TRBJ2-3; tentative D call: TRBD2 (6 bases). Trimming removed 3 bases from V and 5 bases from J, with 18 bases in between. CDR3 length: 16 amino acids. In DNA form, the CDR3 reads TGTGCCAGCAGTTTGGGGAGAAACGACGGGGGAGATACGCAGTATTTT. This gives the protein CASSLGRNDGGDTQYF.

The chain recombines TRBV29-1 with TRBJ1-2; maybe TRBD1 (6 bases). Between the trimmed V and J ends, which lost 6 bases and 0 bases, there was a span of 11 bases. Looked up from germline, CDR1 is SQVTM and CDR2 is ANQGSEA. This CDR3 has 13 residues. DNA for the CDR3: TGCAGCGTGCACAGGGATGCTAACTATGGCTACACCTTC. Protein sequence: CSVHRDANYGYTF.

This clonotype has only a few counts. The chain is built from TRBV4-1 and TRBJ2-7, with 7 bases that match TRBD1. The V and J ends lost 0 bases and 0 bases, in that order; junction bases with no gene match: 5. Germline lookup yields CDR1 MGHRA and CDR2 YSYEKL. The CDR3 loop spans 16 amino acids. CDR3 sequence reads: CASSQERQGHSYEQYF. CDR3 bases: TGCGCCAGCAGCCAAGAGAGACAGGGACACTCCTACGAGCAGTACTTC.

The rearrangement uses TRBV20-1 and TRBJ2-7; tentatively, D is TRBD2 (6 bases). The J call is uncertain, as TRBJ2-5 better fits the DNA end. The length of the CDR3 is 13 residues. Germline V gene data show CDR1 as DFQATT and CDR2 as SNEGSKA (reference sequence). For the CDR3, the DNA is TGCAGTGCTAGTCGCGGGAAGGGGGAGACCCAGTACTTC. It codes for CSASRGKGETQYF.

J is TRBJ1-1 and V is TRBV29-1, with no clear D. V was shortened by 0 bases and J by 0 bases, with 11 bases between the two germline ends. The CDR3 runs to 15 residues. Germline V gene sequence: CDR1 SQVTM, CDR2 ANQGSEA. The CDR3 region is CSVEDREVLNTEAFF. CDR3 DNA sequence: TGCAGCGTTGAAGATCGGGAGGTTTTGAACACTGAAGCTTTCTTT.

This clonotype was counted only a few times. The V gene is TRBV4-1, the J gene TRBJ2-4; no definite D call. Germline V CDR1 and CDR2: MGHRA, YSYEKL. Trimming shortened V by 4 bases and J by 2 bases, and 9 bases separated the two germline ends. There are 14 residues in the CDR3. DNA for the CDR3: TGCGCCAGCAGCCCGGACGATACCAAAAACATTCAGTACTTC. The encoded protein is CASSPDDTKNIQYF.

This chain uses TRBV27 with TRBJ1-1; D call uncertain. The V gene's germline CDR1 is MNHEY and CDR2 SMNVEV (reference sequence). Trimming removed 8 bases at V and 8 bases at J, with 15 bases between. This CDR3 comprises 12 residues. The chain's CDR3 is CASGAHGTEAFF. CDR3 nucleotide sequence: TGTGCCAGCGGCGCCCACGGAACCGAAGCTTTCTTT.

The J gene is TRBJ2-7, the V gene TRBV7-2; unclear D gene. Between the trimmed V and J ends, which lost 2 bases and 9 bases, there was a span of 11 bases. This CDR3 has 12 residues. Germline-derived CDR1 and CDR2 are SGHTA and FQGNSA. CDR3 region: CASSLSERVQYF. The CDR3 DNA is TGTGCCAGCAGCTTATCGGAACGTGTGCAGTACTTC. The full variable domain, completed using reference TRBV7-2 and TRBJ2-7, is GAGVSQSPSNKVTEKGKDVELRCDPISGHTALYWYRQSLGQGLEFLIYFQGNSAPDKSGLPSDRFSAERTGGSVSTLTIQRTQQEDSAVYLCASSLSERVQYFGPGTRLTVT.

The DNA of the CDR3 is TGTGCCAGCAGTTCCCCCGTGGGCAGCAGCACAGATACGCAGTATTTT. Translating it yields CASSSPVGSSTDTQYF. The chain joins TRBV28 to TRBJ2-3; D ambiguous. The ends were cut back, 4 bases at V and 0 bases at J, with 14 bases in the middle. Germline CDR1 and CDR2: MDHEN and SYDVKM. The CDR3 consists of 16 residues.

The rearrangement links TRBV6-2 or TRBV6-3 to TRBJ2-7; D assignment may be TRBD1 or TRBD2 (5 bases each). Per the germline V gene, CDR1 is MNHEY and CDR2 is SVGEGT. This CDR3 is built from 16 residues. V lost 4 bases to trimming and J lost 2 bases, with 18 bases between them. CDR3 in DNA: TGTGCCAGCAGTTTCCGTACCGGGACGGTTACCTACGAGCAGTACTTC. It encodes CASSFRTGTVTYEQYF.

This clonotype was seen once. The genes are TRBV27 and TRBJ2-1, with D tentatively TRBD2 (6 bases). Germline V gene sequence: CDR1 MNHEY, CDR2 SMNVEV (reference sequence). Trimming shortened V by 4 bases and J by 2 bases, and 12 bases separated the two germline ends. The CDR3 consists of 15 residues. The CDR3 coding sequence is TGTGCCAGCAGTTCAAACGGGGGACCCTACAATGAGCAGTTCTTC. Its protein product is CASSSNGGPYNEQFF.

This clonotype was seen just once. V is TRBV10-3 and J is TRBJ2-2; 8 bases line up with TRBD1. The CDR3 runs 15 residues. CDR1 and CDR2 from the germline V gene are ENHRY and SYGVKD. Trimming took 0 bases from V and 4 from J; bases not matched to a gene: 1. The CDR3 coding sequence is TGTGCCATCAGTGAGTCGACAGGGGCCACCGGGGAGCTGTTTTTT. It specifies CAISESTGATGELFF.

This clonotype turned up a few times. The chain carries TRBV12-3 or TRBV12-4 and TRBJ1-6, with D possibly being TRBD1 (6 bases). The CDR3 is made up of 17 amino acids. V was shortened by 0 bases and J by 3 bases, with 12 bases between the two germline ends. The CDR3: CASSLAPEDSYNSPLHF. The CDR3 DNA follows: TGTGCCAGCAGTTTAGCGCCGGAGGACAGCTATAATTCACCCCTCCACTTT.

J is TRBJ2-1 and V is TRBV4-1; TRBD2 is a possible D gene (6 bases). CDR3 length equals 14 residues. Germline V CDR1 and CDR2: MGHRA, YSYEKL. Trimming removed 1 base from V and 9 bases from J, with 13 bases in between. In nucleotides, the CDR3 is TGCGCCAGCAGCCAAGGCCCGGGGGTTGCTGAGCAGTTCTTC. Translating gives CASSQGPGVAEQFF.

The gene calls are TRBV7-2 and TRBJ2-2; D perhaps matches TRBD1 (6 bases). This CDR3 has 16 amino acids. The germline CDR1 and CDR2 sequences are SGHTA and FQGNSA. Trimming cost V 2 bases and J 1 base, with 11 bases left between them. CDR3 loop: CASSLTGWGNTGELFF. The CDR3 region has the DNA TGTGCCAGCAGCTTAACAGGGTGGGGGAACACCGGGGAGCTGTTTTTT.

CDR3 nucleotide sequence: TGTGCCAGCAGCCAAACCCTAGCGTCCTACGAGCAGTTCTTC. This gives the protein CASSQTLASYEQFF. This sequence joins TRBV3-1 and TRBJ2-1, with a tentative D call TRBD2 (6 bases). The CDR3 extends over 14 amino acids. Trimming removed 2 bases at V and 10 bases at J, with 15 bases between. The germline V gene encodes CDR1 LGHDT and CDR2 YNNKEL (reference sequence).